This TCR beta chain is from a study of T cell responses to AZD1222 COVID-19 vaccine. Study-level findings and limits: The peak T cell response came first, and repertoires were sampled only after it. Of spike-specific TCRs, nearly half reportedly target regions left unmutated in variants.

This clone appeared a single time. What it binds is unknown. Pooling of second doses given at about 4 or about 12 weeks was done. Germline V CDR1 and CDR2: SEHNR, FQNEAQ (reference sequence). J was trimmed by 1 base and V by 5 bases; bases with no gene match: 7. CDR3 length: 15 residues. The table came from immunoSEQ multiplex PCR; TCRdb's copy has only in-frame clones and leaves some out. The sample contains 120,000 or so clones, approximately 92% of which appear only once. The V call is TRBV7-9, the J call TRBJ1-1; TRBD1 matches 7 bases. The receptor was derived from an adult who received the AZD1222 COVID-19 vaccine. Sequenced material: peripheral blood, taken 28 days after the second AZD1222 dose. The chain's CDR3 is CASSTRDSSNTEAFF. CDR3 sequence (DNA): TGTGCCAGCAGCACACGGGACAGCTCGAACACTGAAGCTTTCTTT.